These T cell receptor beta chains were read from a single sample in a study of Graves' ophthalmopathy and Graves' hyperthyroidism. TCRdb reprocessed the multiplex PCR reads with MiXCR, giving one entry per CDR3 protein. The data contain around 1,200,000 distinct CDR3 sequences, about 38% of them singletons. Material for sequencing was peripheral blood or thyroid tissue (not recorded which). The receptors come from an adult man with Graves' hyperthyroidism. CDR3s include the opening cysteine and the closing phenylalanine or tryptophan. A D gene is named only where the DNA matches it firmly. Only some rows state a clone size, as once, few, many or a class for expanded clones.

D gene	clone size	V gene	J gene	CDR3 DNA	CDR3 protein
-	many	TRBV4-1	TRBJ1-1	TGCGCCAGCAGTGACGAAGGTTGGATGAACACTGAAGCTTTCTTT	CASSDEGWMNTEAFF
-	-	TRBV15	TRBJ1-1	TGTGCCACAACGGGCGGGGCCTTAAGCACTGAAGCTTTCTTT	CATTGGALSTEAFF
-	-	TRBV24-1	TRBJ1-1	TGTGCCAGCAGCGGACTCGCTAGACGCGCTGAAGCTTTCTTT	CASSGLARRAEAFF
TRBD2	-	TRBV11-2	TRBJ2-7	TGTGCCAGCGCGGGAGGGCCCGTATTGGACGAGCAGTACTTC	CASAGGPVLDEQYF
TRBD1	once	TRBV29-1	TRBJ2-1	TGCAGCGTTGCCCCGGGACAGGGAACCTACAATGAGCAGTTCTTC	CSVAPGQGTYNEQFF
-	many	TRBV5-1	TRBJ2-7	TGCGCCAGCAGCTTGATCCCGCGGCTATACCTGTACGAGCAGTACTTC	CASSLIPRLYLYEQYF
-	many	TRBV5-1	TRBJ1-3	TGCGCCAGCAGTAACGACGGCTCTGGAAACACCATATATTTT	CASSNDGSGNTIYF
TRBD1	-	TRBV6-6	TRBJ1-6	TGTGCCAGCAGGCCCTCGGGACAGGGATATTCACCCCTCCACTTT	CASRPSGQGYSPLHF
TRBD2	many	TRBV20-1	TRBJ2-7	TGCAGTGCTAGGGGGAACGCGGGAGGAGTATTAAACGAGCAGTACTTC	CSARGNAGGVLNEQYF
-	few	TRBV7-2	TRBJ1-2	TGTGCCAGCAGCTTTCCGACATCTAACTATGGCTACACCTTC	CASSFPTSNYGYTF
-	many	TRBV19	TRBJ1-2	TGTGCCAGTAGTTGGCGTACTAACTATGGCTACACCTTC	CASSWRTNYGYTF
TRBD2	few	TRBV6-5	TRBJ2-5	TGTGCCAGCAGTTACTCGTGGGGGGGGGGAGAGACCCAGTACTTC	CASSYSWGGGETQYF
TRBD2	few	TRBV7-2	TRBJ2-7	TGTGCCAGCAGCTTATGGGGGCTGCATGCGGGGGGTGGATACGAGCAGTACTTC	CASSLWGLHAGGGYEQYF
-	few	TRBV5-1	TRBJ2-2	TGCGCCAGCAGTAGGACAGACACGAACACCGGGGAGCTGTTTTTT	CASSRTDTNTGELFF
-	-	TRBV6-2/TRBV6-3	TRBJ2-2	TGTGCCAGCAGTTCTGGGTTGGCGGCAGGCACCGGGGAGCTGTTTTTT	CASSSGLAAGTGELFF
-	-	TRBV7-8	TRBJ2-3	TGTGCCAGCAGCGAAGCGTCCATGGCGGATACGCAGTATTTT	CASSEASMADTQYF
-	once	TRBV29-1	TRBJ1-6	TGCAGCGTTGAAATCCCGGACGCGGGGAAGGGATCCTATAATTCACCCCTCCACTTT	CSVEIPDAGKGSYNSPLHF